These T cell receptor beta chains were read from a single sample in a study of molecular identifiers for immune sequencing clone quantification. MiXCR was run by TCRdb on the PCR reads, yielding one entry per CDR3 protein. The repertoire consists of approximately 97,000 distinct CDR3 sequences, with 20% to 25% occurring once and the leading ten covering approximately 0.91%. Sequenced: naive CD8+ T cells from blood, with Jurkat cell RNA spiked in. These receptors all come from a human donor in good health. Some libraries in this study had Jurkat cell RNA spiked in. Both conserved end residues are part of each CDR3. The D gene is left open where the match is weak. Clone size is shown for a subset of rows, as once, few, many or a class of expanded clone.

cdr3_aa: CASSEGGEQFF
cdr3_nt: TGTGCCAGCAGTGAGGGTGGTGAGCAGTTCTTC
j_call: TRBJ2-1
clone_size: NA
cdr3_length: 11
d_call: NA
v_call: TRBV28

cdr3_aa: CASRSPTNRISGANVLTF
cdr3_nt: TGTGCCAGCAGATCTCCGACAAACCGCATCTCTGGGGCCAACGTCCTGACTTTC
j_call: TRBJ2-6
clone_size: many
cdr3_length: 18
d_call: NA
v_call: TRBV7-9

cdr3_aa: CASSFYEQYF
cdr3_nt: TGTGCCAGCAGCTTCTACGAGCAGTACTTC
j_call: TRBJ2-7
clone_size: many
cdr3_length: 10
d_call: NA
v_call: TRBV5-8

cdr3_aa: CSARPDVGGEAFF
cdr3_nt: TGCAGTGCTCGCCCAGACGTTGGTGGCGAAGCTTTCTTT
j_call: TRBJ1-1
clone_size: many
cdr3_length: 13
d_call: NA
v_call: TRBV20-1

cdr3_aa: CASSPQGVGNQPQHF
cdr3_nt: TGTGCCAGCAGCCCACAGGGAGTGGGCAATCAGCCCCAGCATTTT
j_call: TRBJ1-5
clone_size: many
cdr3_length: 15
d_call: NA
v_call: TRBV7-9

cdr3_aa: CASSAETLTGNTIYF
cdr3_nt: TGTGCCAGCAGCGCCGAGACCCTTACTGGAAACACCATATATTTT
j_call: TRBJ1-3
clone_size: many
cdr3_length: 15
d_call: NA
v_call: TRBV9

cdr3_aa: CASSLFGGLGYNEQFF
cdr3_nt: TGTGCCAGCAGTTTATTCGGGGGGCTGGGGTACAATGAGCAGTTCTTC
j_call: TRBJ2-1
clone_size: few
cdr3_length: 16
d_call: NA
v_call: TRBV12-3/TRBV12-4

cdr3_aa: CASSYRGPHISYNEQFF
cdr3_nt: TGTGCCAGCAGCTACCGGGGTCCCCATATCTCCTACAATGAGCAGTTCTTC
j_call: TRBJ2-1
clone_size: many
cdr3_length: 17
d_call: NA
v_call: TRBV28

cdr3_aa: CASSPTSGRETGELFF
cdr3_nt: TGTGCCAGCAGCCCGACTAGCGGGAGGGAGACCGGGGAGCTGTTTTTT
j_call: TRBJ2-2
clone_size: many
cdr3_length: 16
d_call: TRBD2
v_call: TRBV7-9

cdr3_aa: CASSPDSGKNIQYF
cdr3_nt: TGTGCCAGCAGCCCCGACAGCGGAAAAAACATTCAGTACTTC
j_call: TRBJ2-4
clone_size: many
cdr3_length: 14
d_call: NA
v_call: TRBV7-9

cdr3_aa: CASSFPQGLDYGYTF
cdr3_nt: TGTGCCAGCAGTTTCCCCCAGGGGTTAGACTATGGCTACACCTTC
j_call: TRBJ1-2
clone_size: many
cdr3_length: 15
d_call: NA
v_call: TRBV28

cdr3_aa: CSGITTGRETDTQYF
cdr3_nt: TGCAGCGGAATAACAACAGGGCGTGAGACAGATACGCAGTATTTT
j_call: TRBJ2-3
clone_size: NA
cdr3_length: 15
d_call: NA
v_call: TRBV29-1

cdr3_aa: CASSQMFNRDREAFF
cdr3_nt: TGTGCCAGCAGTCAAATGTTCAACAGGGATCGTGAAGCTTTCTTT
j_call: TRBJ1-1
clone_size: many
cdr3_length: 15
d_call: NA
v_call: TRBV6-2/TRBV6-3

cdr3_aa: CASSAGLSYEQYF
cdr3_nt: TGTGCCAGCAGCGCCGGGCTCAGCTACGAGCAGTACTTC
j_call: TRBJ2-7
clone_size: many
cdr3_length: 13
d_call: NA
v_call: TRBV5-4

cdr3_aa: CASSQVPAVYQETQYF
cdr3_nt: TGCGCCAGCAGCCAAGTGCCAGCGGTGTACCAAGAGACCCAGTACTTC
j_call: TRBJ2-5
clone_size: many
cdr3_length: 16
d_call: NA
v_call: TRBV4-1

cdr3_aa: CSVEDEGGQGAKFEQYF
cdr3_nt: TGCAGCGTTGAAGATGAGGGGGGACAGGGGGCAAAGTTCGAGCAGTACTTC
j_call: TRBJ2-7
clone_size: many
cdr3_length: 17
d_call: TRBD1
v_call: TRBV29-1

cdr3_aa: CASSQDPGPNEQFF
cdr3_nt: TGTGCCAGCAGCCAAGATCCAGGGCCCAATGAGCAGTTCTTC
j_call: TRBJ2-1
clone_size: NA
cdr3_length: 14
d_call: NA
v_call: TRBV3-1

cdr3_aa: CASSQRSGANVLTF
cdr3_nt: TGTGCCAGTAGTCAGAGATCTGGGGCCAACGTCCTGACTTTC
j_call: TRBJ2-6
clone_size: few
cdr3_length: 14
d_call: NA
v_call: TRBV19

cdr3_aa: CASSFQGANEAFF
cdr3_nt: TGTGCCAGCAGTTTTCAGGGGGCGAATGAAGCTTTCTTT
j_call: TRBJ1-1
clone_size: NA
cdr3_length: 13
d_call: TRBD1
v_call: TRBV12-3/TRBV12-4

cdr3_aa: CASREDRAKNIQYF
cdr3_nt: TGCGCCAGCAGGGAGGACAGAGCCAAAAACATTCAGTACTTC
j_call: TRBJ2-4
clone_size: many
cdr3_length: 14
d_call: NA
v_call: TRBV5-1

cdr3_aa: CASSSTGVHQPQHF
cdr3_nt: TGTGCCAGCAGTTCGACAGGGGTGCATCAGCCCCAGCATTTT
j_call: TRBJ1-5
clone_size: many
cdr3_length: 14
d_call: TRBD1
v_call: TRBV6-2/TRBV6-3

cdr3_aa: CASSIGQGANEKLFF
cdr3_nt: TGTGCCAGCAGCATCGGACAGGGTGCTAATGAAAAACTGTTTTTT
j_call: TRBJ1-4
clone_size: NA
cdr3_length: 15
d_call: TRBD1
v_call: TRBV9

cdr3_aa: CASSLGRTLEQYF
cdr3_nt: TGTGCCAGCAGCCTCGGACGTACCCTCGAGCAGTACTTC
j_call: TRBJ2-7
clone_size: many
cdr3_length: 13
d_call: NA
v_call: TRBV3-1

cdr3_aa: CASSEALWASGSYEQYF
cdr3_nt: TGTGCCAGCAGTGAAGCGCTGTGGGCTAGCGGGAGCTACGAGCAGTACTTC
j_call: TRBJ2-7
clone_size: many
cdr3_length: 17
d_call: TRBD2
v_call: TRBV6-1

cdr3_aa: CASSLVEYNEQFF
cdr3_nt: TGTGCCAGCAGCTTAGTAGAGTACAATGAGCAGTTCTTC
j_call: TRBJ2-1
clone_size: many
cdr3_length: 13
d_call: NA
v_call: TRBV7-2

cdr3_aa: CASSLEFGTPPDTQYF
cdr3_nt: TGTGCCAGCAGCTTGGAATTTGGGACACCTCCAGATACGCAGTACTTT
j_call: TRBJ2-3
clone_size: NA
cdr3_length: 16
d_call: NA
v_call: TRBV7-2

cdr3_aa: CASSGPGRGGYEQYF
cdr3_nt: TGTGCCAGCAGTGGGCCGGGACGGGGGGGCTACGAGCAGTACTTC
j_call: TRBJ2-7
clone_size: many
cdr3_length: 15
d_call: TRBD2
v_call: TRBV6-1

cdr3_aa: CASSVGGGISTDTQYF
cdr3_nt: TGTGCCAGCAGCGTAGGAGGAGGGATCAGCACAGATACGCAGTATTTT
j_call: TRBJ2-3
clone_size: many
cdr3_length: 16
d_call: NA
v_call: TRBV9

cdr3_aa: CASSDERQGLDGYTF
cdr3_nt: TGTGCCAGCAGTGATGAAAGACAGGGCCTCGATGGCTACACCTTC
j_call: TRBJ1-2
clone_size: few
cdr3_length: 15
d_call: TRBD1
v_call: TRBV25-1

cdr3_aa: CSARGMNTEAFF
cdr3_nt: TGCAGTGCTAGAGGTATGAACACTGAAGCTTTCTTT
j_call: TRBJ1-1
clone_size: NA
cdr3_length: 12
d_call: NA
v_call: TRBV20-1

cdr3_aa: CASSLGTGPTYEQYF
cdr3_nt: TGCGCCAGCAGCTTGGGGACAGGCCCAACCTACGAGCAGTACTTC
j_call: TRBJ2-7
clone_size: NA
cdr3_length: 15
d_call: TRBD1
v_call: TRBV5-1

cdr3_aa: CASSATGTGELFF
cdr3_nt: TGTGCCAGCAGTGCAACAGGGACCGGGGAGCTGTTTTTT
j_call: TRBJ2-2
clone_size: many
cdr3_length: 13
d_call: NA
v_call: TRBV6-6

cdr3_aa: CASSEGQSTDTQYF
cdr3_nt: TGCGCCAGCAGCGAGGGACAGTCCACAGATACGCAGTATTTT
j_call: TRBJ2-3
clone_size: many
cdr3_length: 14
d_call: TRBD1
v_call: TRBV19

cdr3_aa: CASSAGYEQFF
cdr3_nt: TGTGCCAGCTCGGCGGGTTATGAGCAGTTCTTC
j_call: TRBJ2-1
clone_size: many
cdr3_length: 11
d_call: NA
v_call: TRBV6-2/TRBV6-3

cdr3_aa: CASSQDDRGETQYF
cdr3_nt: TGCGCCAGCAGCCAAGATGACAGGGGTGAGACCCAGTACTTC
j_call: TRBJ2-5
clone_size: many
cdr3_length: 14
d_call: TRBD1
v_call: TRBV4-1

cdr3_aa: CASSPPWGLAVYEQYF
cdr3_nt: TGTGCCAGCAGCCCCCCTTGGGGGCTAGCTGTCTACGAGCAGTACTTC
j_call: TRBJ2-7
clone_size: many
cdr3_length: 16
d_call: NA
v_call: TRBV3-1

cdr3_aa: CASSHADTTYEQYF
cdr3_nt: TGTGCCAGCAGCCATGCGGACACCACCTACGAGCAGTACTTC
j_call: TRBJ2-7
clone_size: many
cdr3_length: 14
d_call: NA
v_call: TRBV3-1

cdr3_aa: CSVFKTSSGGDPGPYEQYF
cdr3_nt: TGCAGCGTTTTCAAAACTTCTAGCGGGGGGGACCCGGGGCCCTACGAGCAGTACTTC
j_call: TRBJ2-7
clone_size: many
cdr3_length: 19
d_call: TRBD2
v_call: TRBV29-1

cdr3_aa: CASSWGTYEQYF
cdr3_nt: TGTGCCAGCAGCTGGGGGACCTACGAGCAGTACTTC
j_call: TRBJ2-7
clone_size: many
cdr3_length: 12
d_call: NA
v_call: TRBV12-3/TRBV12-4

cdr3_aa: CASSWGIGYEQYF
cdr3_nt: TGTGCCAGCAGCTGGGGTATCGGCTACGAGCAGTACTTC
j_call: TRBJ2-7
clone_size: many
cdr3_length: 13
d_call: NA
v_call: TRBV5-6

cdr3_aa: CASSRVERGGRDEQFF
cdr3_nt: TGCGCCAGCAGCCGGGTGGAGCGGGGGGGCCGGGATGAGCAGTTCTTC
j_call: TRBJ2-1
clone_size: many
cdr3_length: 16
d_call: TRBD2
v_call: TRBV4-3

cdr3_aa: CASSSTSYEQYF
cdr3_nt: TGTGCCAGCAGCTCTACTAGCTACGAGCAGTACTTC
j_call: TRBJ2-7
clone_size: NA
cdr3_length: 12
d_call: NA
v_call: TRBV6-2/TRBV6-3

cdr3_aa: CASSYGTWDEQYF
cdr3_nt: TGTGCCAGCAGTTACGGGACCTGGGACGAGCAGTACTTC
j_call: TRBJ2-7
clone_size: many
cdr3_length: 13
d_call: NA
v_call: TRBV6-2/TRBV6-3

cdr3_aa: CASRIGTGGGGETGELFF
cdr3_nt: TGCGCCAGCAGAATTGGGACAGGGGGCGGCGGAGAAACCGGGGAGCTGTTTTTT
j_call: TRBJ2-2
clone_size: many
cdr3_length: 18
d_call: TRBD1
v_call: TRBV4-3

cdr3_aa: CASGLTPDPSTEAFF
cdr3_nt: TGTGCCAGCGGCCTAACTCCGGACCCCTCCACTGAAGCTTTCTTT
j_call: TRBJ1-1
clone_size: NA
cdr3_length: 15
d_call: NA
v_call: TRBV9

cdr3_aa: CAWSMASHTGELFF
cdr3_nt: TGTGCCTGGAGTATGGCTTCACACACCGGGGAGCTGTTTTTT
j_call: TRBJ2-2
clone_size: many
cdr3_length: 14
d_call: NA
v_call: TRBV30

cdr3_aa: CASKGAGTGSWDGYTF
cdr3_nt: TGTGCCAGCAAGGGAGCCGGGACAGGGAGTTGGGATGGCTACACCTTC
j_call: TRBJ1-2
clone_size: many
cdr3_length: 16
d_call: TRBD1
v_call: TRBV27

cdr3_aa: CASNPGTGLPNYEQYF
cdr3_nt: TGTGCCAGCAACCCCGGGACAGGTCTGCCCAACTACGAGCAGTACTTC
j_call: TRBJ2-7
clone_size: many
cdr3_length: 16
d_call: TRBD1
v_call: TRBV28

cdr3_aa: CASSLIGDEQYF
cdr3_nt: TGTGCCAGCAGTTTGATTGGGGACGAGCAGTACTTC
j_call: TRBJ2-7
clone_size: many
cdr3_length: 12
d_call: NA
v_call: TRBV27

cdr3_aa: CATDRGSSNQPQHF
cdr3_nt: TGTGCCACAGACAGGGGGAGTAGCAATCAGCCCCAGCATTTT
j_call: TRBJ1-5
clone_size: many
cdr3_length: 14
d_call: TRBD1
v_call: TRBV15

cdr3_aa: CASSLFSGNTEAFF
cdr3_nt: TGTGCCAGCAGCTTATTCAGTGGGAACACTGAAGCTTTCTTT
j_call: TRBJ1-1
clone_size: NA
cdr3_length: 14
d_call: NA
v_call: TRBV7-9